This entry lists 7 T cell receptor beta chains sequenced from one sample in a study of somatic mutations in cytotoxic T cells in rheumatoid arthritis. This table comes from immunoSEQ multiplex PCR, and its TCRdb copy is limited to in-frame clones, with some not included. The table records 15,000 to 20,000 clones, almost 85% of them present only once. The sequencing sample was made of CD8+ T cells sorted from blood. These receptors all stem from a woman between 45 and 65 years old with rheumatoid arthritis.

The chain employs TRBV7-3 and TRBJ2-5, with a tentative D call TRBD1 (6 bases). V shed 4 bases and J shed 4 bases, with 16 bases lying between them. The CDR3 has 15 amino acids. Germline CDR1 reads SGHTA; CDR2 reads FQGTGA. The CDR3 is CASSSLGADPETQYF. CDR3 nucleotides: TGTGCCAGCAGCTCGCTGGGGGCCGACCCAGAGACCCAGTACTTC. Complete variable domain (other parts from reference TRBV7-3 and TRBJ2-5): GAGVSQTPSNKVTEKGKYVELRCDPISGHTALYWYRQSLGQGPEFLIYFQGTGAADDSGLPNDRFFAVRPEGSVSTLKIQRTERGDSAVYLCASSSLGADPETQYFGPGTRLLVL.

The table lists this clone with a count of one. This chain links TRBV30 with TRBJ2-1; TRBD2 agrees at 8 bases. Germline CDR1 GTSNPN, CDR2 SVGIG (reference sequence). With 3 bases clipped from V and 4 bases from J, the junction kept 17 bases outside the gene matches. The CDR3 runs to 18 residues. The CDR3 DNA reads as TGTGCCTGGAGAGTAGGGCGGGGGGCCATCTTGGGGTACAATGAGCAGTTCTTC. It specifies CAWRVGRGAILGYNEQFF.

V gene TRBV9 combines with J gene TRBJ1-1; tentatively, D is TRBD1 (6 bases). The CDR3 is 15 amino acids. The germline V gene encodes CDR1 SGDLS and CDR2 YYNGEE. Trimming removed 0 bases at V and 1 base at J, with 10 bases between. The CDR3 protein is CASSVEGGPNTEAFF. DNA of the CDR3: TGTGCCAGCAGCGTAGAGGGGGGGCCGAACACTGAAGCTTTCTTT.

The chain couples TRBV6-5 to TRBJ2-1; the D gene could be TRBD1 or TRBD2 (6 bases each). The CDR3 extends over 15 amino acids. Trimming left V 0 bases short and J 7 bases short, with 13 bases between. Germline CDR1 reads MNHEY; CDR2 reads SVGAGI. The CDR3 region has the DNA TGTGCCAGCAGTTACTCGAAGCAGGGGAGGAATGAGCAGTTCTTC. It translates to CASSYSKQGRNEQFF.

This clone was detected once. The chain links TRBV29-1 to TRBJ1-2, with 9 bases lining up with TRBD1. J was trimmed by 10 bases and V by 6 bases; bases with no gene match: 6. CDR3 length: 11 residues. The V gene's germline CDR1 is SQVTM and CDR2 ANQGSEA. The CDR3 sequence is CSVWTGDSYTF. The CDR3 DNA is TGCAGCGTCTGGACAGGGGATTCCTACACCTTC.

The rearrangement links TRBV5-6 to TRBJ2-7; possibly TRBD1 for D (5 bases). Trimming took off 1 base at V and 0 bases at J, with 8 bases between the two ends. This CDR3 comprises 14 residues. Germline V gene lookup returns CDR1 SGHDT and CDR2 YYEEEE. DNA of the CDR3: TGTGCCAGCAGCTTGTTCGACAGCTCCTACGAGCAGTACTTC. This codes for CASSLFDSSYEQYF.

The chain has TRBV21-1 and TRBJ2-3. TRBV21-1 is classified as a pseudogene. The CDR3 length is 14 residues. The CDR3 nucleotides read TGTGCCAGCAGCAAAGGCAGCCCGCAGGATACGCAGTATTTT. Translating gives CASSKGSPQDTQYF.